This T cell receptor beta chain comes out of a study of blood T cells in healthy people across ages (dated by TCRdb to the mid-2010s). Concerning the study at large: Template switching captured roughly one uniquely barcoded TCR beta cDNA molecule per two T cells in model experiments. The study measured age-related changes in TCR beta repertoire diversity using deep sequencing normalized with unique cDNA molecular identifiers. The donors were divided into four age groups: young (average approximately 16 years), middle-aged (about 39), aged (approximately 59) and long-lived (approximately 74). To avoid experimental bias, donors of different ages were distributed randomly across sequencing lanes. The study analyzed two additional independent replicas of 1 million unique cDNA reads from the same blood draw for two donors, one aged 18 to 29 and one aged 80 or older. Points the paper makes about the study in general: Estimates of total diversity based on one million sequenced T cells were regarded as lower bounds and as underestimates. A strong correlation was found between observed TCR beta diversity and the percentage of naive T cells measured by flow cytometry. Observed TCR beta diversity per million T cells fell roughly linearly with age, and a significant reduction was already apparent by age around 40. Because profiling used bulk unsorted PBMCs, naive and antigen-experienced compartments could not be compared conclusively. Compared with the aged group, the long-lived group had more naive CD4+ T cells, fewer expanded clones and increased TCR diversity, suggesting age selection. Donor CMV infection status was unknown, potentially confounding age-related changes in expanded clonotypes.

The roughly 42 donors, aged 6 to 90 years, were systemically healthy Caucasian individuals from Russia. Each donor gave approximately 9.4 milliliters of peripheral blood, drawn into EDTA-treated Vacutainer tubes. Ficoll-Paque density-gradient centrifugation was used to isolate PBMCs, with at least 7 million obtained per sample. Trizol reagent was used to extract total RNA from PBMCs, with at least 6 micrograms per sample. The percentages of naive CD45RAhigh/CD27high T cells were determined by flow cytometry on a PBMC aliquot from every donor. Library method: 5' RACE. Reads for this sample came from an Illumina HiSeq 2500. The second PCR ran for roughly 6 to 11 cycles and used a J-beta primer mix along with a sample-barcoded 5' primer. A template-switch 5' adaptor carrying 12 random nucleotides introduced a unique molecular identifier onto each TCR beta cDNA molecule. At least 2.5 million CDR3-containing paired-end reads were obtained from each sample. First-strand cDNA synthesis was performed from all RNA using the Mint cDNA synthesis kit, with priming by a TRBC-specific oligonucleotide. All cDNA was treated with uracil-DNA glycosylase and then went through a first 18-cycle PCR with the universal primers M1SS and BC2_uni_R. The original pipeline was this. For normalization, 1 million high-quality reads were randomly selected from each sample, with every read carrying a distinct molecular identifier. Reads with shared molecular identifiers were discarded instead of being binned into consensus sequences. MiTCR, set to a Q25 quality threshold and the strictest error-elimination algorithm, was used for CDR3 identification, clonotype clustering and error correction. A nonparametric unseen species model using Euler transformation provided a lower-bound estimate of total TCR beta diversity. In TCRdb, the public reads were trimmed at Q25 with fastp and aligned with MiXCR, with productive beta chains retained. For every CDR3 protein sequence, its rows merge into one entry that carries the most common genes and DNA. The V and J calls come from TCRdb's annotation, not from the publication. The sample table contains under 800,000 distinct CDR3 sequences; only one count was recorded for roughly 43% of them. The ten largest clones represent under 25% of the sample.

About this clonotype itself: The clone's antigen remains unknown. Qualities for individual bases were not recorded, and no much larger clone is one base off.

The sequence derives from a woman aged 55-69 years in good health. Sequenced material: blood.

CDR3 loop: CASSKRTSGGDRDTQYF. The DNA sequence is given as TGTGCCAGCAGTAAACGGACTAGCGGGGGAGACCGGGATACGCAGTATTTT. This sequence uses TRBV6-1 and TRBJ2-3; 13 bases in the middle match TRBD2. Reading the germline V gene gives CDR1 MNHNS and CDR2 SASEGT. Relative to germline, V is missing 5 bases and J is missing 6 bases, with 11 bases of the junction outside any gene match. The CDR3 runs 17 amino acids, cysteine and phenylalanine included. The entry retains the CDR3 DNA only, 51 bases that are in frame from base 1.